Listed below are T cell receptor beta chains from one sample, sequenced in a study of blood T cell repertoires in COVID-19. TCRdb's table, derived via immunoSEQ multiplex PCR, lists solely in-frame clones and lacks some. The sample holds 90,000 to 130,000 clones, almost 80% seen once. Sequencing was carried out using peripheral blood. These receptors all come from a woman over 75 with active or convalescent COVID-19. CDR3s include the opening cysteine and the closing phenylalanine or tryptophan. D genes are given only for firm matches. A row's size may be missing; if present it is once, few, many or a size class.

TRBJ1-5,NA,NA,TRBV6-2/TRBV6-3,TGTGCCAGCAGTTCAAGGAGACCAAATAGCAATCAGCCCCAGCATTTT,CASSSRRPNSNQPQHF
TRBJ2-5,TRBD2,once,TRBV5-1,TGCGCCAGCAGCCCGGGACTAGCGGGAGTGGAGACCCAGTACTTC,CASSPGLAGVETQYF
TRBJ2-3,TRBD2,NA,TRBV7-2,TGTGCCAGCACCCTAGGAACTAGCGGGAGAAGGTCGGCGCAGTATTTT,CASTLGTSGRRSAQYF
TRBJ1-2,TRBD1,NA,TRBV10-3,TGTGCCATCAGTGAGGACAGGGACTATGGCTACACCTTC,CAISEDRDYGYTF
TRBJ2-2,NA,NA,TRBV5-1,TGCGCCAGCAGCTTGGGGGGCCCAGCTCCAATCGGGGAGCTGTTTTTT,CASSLGGPAPIGELFF
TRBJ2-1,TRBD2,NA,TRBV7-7,TGTGCTAGCAGCCACGGACTAGCGGAATACAATGAGCAGTTCTTC,CASSHGLAEYNEQFF
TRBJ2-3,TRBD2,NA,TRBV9,TGTGCCAGCAGCGTAGGGACTAGCGGGGGGGATACGCAGTATTTT,CASSVGTSGGDTQYF
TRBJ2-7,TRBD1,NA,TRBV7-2,TGTGCCAGCAGCTCACCTAGGCAGGGACAGGTTACTTACGAGCAGTACTTC,CASSSPRQGQVTYEQYF
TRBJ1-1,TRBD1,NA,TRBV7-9,TGTGCCAGCAGCTCCAACAGGGGGGCCAACACTGAAGCTTTCTTT,CASSSNRGANTEAFF
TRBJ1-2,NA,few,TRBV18,TGTGCCAGCTCCACCTACACAGGGAAAGACTATGGCTACACCTTC,CASSTYTGKDYGYTF
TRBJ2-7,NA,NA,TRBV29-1,TGCAGCGTTGAGCCTACGGCGGGATCACGCCCAGGCGAGCAGTACTTC,CSVEPTAGSRPGEQYF
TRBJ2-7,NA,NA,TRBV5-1,TGCGCCAGCAGCTCGGGGACTGCGACAGAGCAGTACTTC,CASSSGTATEQYF
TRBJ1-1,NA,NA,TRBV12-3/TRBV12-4,TGTGCCAGCAGCCCCACAGGCCACACTGAAGCTTTCTTT,CASSPTGHTEAFF
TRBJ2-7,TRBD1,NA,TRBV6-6,TGTGCCAGCAGTCCGACATATGGATCCGGGACAGGGGTTTCCTACGAGCAGTACTTC,CASSPTYGSGTGVSYEQYF
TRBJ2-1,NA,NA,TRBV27,TGTGCCAGCAGTTTATACGCTAGCCTTAGCTCCTACAATGAGCAGTTCTTC,CASSLYASLSSYNEQFF
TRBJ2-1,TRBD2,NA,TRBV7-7,TGTGCCAGCAGCGCAAGGGCGGGAGGGCTTCATGAGCAGTTCTTC,CASSARAGGLHEQFF
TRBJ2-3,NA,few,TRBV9,TGTGCCAGCAGCGTAGCTACGTCCTCTTTCGGGGGAAACACAGATACGCAGTATTTT,CASSVATSSFGGNTDTQYF
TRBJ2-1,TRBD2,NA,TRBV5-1,TGCGCCAGCAGCATGGGGACTAGCGGGAGGGCGCCAGTCTATGAGCAGTTCTTC,CASSMGTSGRAPVYEQFF
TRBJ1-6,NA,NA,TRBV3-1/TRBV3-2,TGTGCCAGCAGCCAAGATGGGGTCGGGGGATACTATAATTCACCCCTCCACTTT,CASSQDGVGGYYNSPLHF
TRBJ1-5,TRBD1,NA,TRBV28,TGTGCCAGCAGTTTGTTGTCGGGACAGAGGAATCAGCCCCAGCATTTT,CASSLLSGQRNQPQHF
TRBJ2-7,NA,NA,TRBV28,TGTGCCAGCAACAGGCAGCTACTGGATCGGCAGTACTTC,CASNRQLLDRQYF
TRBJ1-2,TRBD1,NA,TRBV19,TGTGCCAGTAGTTCGCCCGGGACAGATAACTATGGCTACACCTTC,CASSSPGTDNYGYTF
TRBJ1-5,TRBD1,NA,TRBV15,TGTGCCACCAGCAGAGGCGGGACAGGGGAATATAGCAATCAGCCCCAGCATTTT,CATSRGGTGEYSNQPQHF
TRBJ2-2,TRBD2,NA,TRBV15,TGTGCCACCAGCATACGACTAGCGGGAGCCACCGGGGAGCTGTTTTTT,CATSIRLAGATGELFF
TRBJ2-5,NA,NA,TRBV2,TGTGCCAGCAGTGACCGGGCGGGAGAGACCCAGTACTTC,CASSDRAGETQYF
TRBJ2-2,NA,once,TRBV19,TGTGCCAGTAGTATCGAGCTACAGAGGAACACCGGGGAGCTGTTTTTT,CASSIELQRNTGELFF
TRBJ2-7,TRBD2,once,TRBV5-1,TGCGCCAGCAGACCCCGGGCTAGCGGATCCTACGAGCAGTACTTC,CASRPRASGSYEQYF
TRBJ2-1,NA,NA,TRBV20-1,TGCAGTGTCGGGCGGGGCCCCATGCAGTTCTTC,CSVGRGPMQFF
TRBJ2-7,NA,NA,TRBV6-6,TGTGCCAGCAGTTACCCGTCGGGGGGCAGGGAGCAGTACTTC,CASSYPSGGREQYF
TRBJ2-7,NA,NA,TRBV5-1,TGCGCCAGCAGCATGAGCGGGACAGGTTCCTACGAGCAGTACTTC,CASSMSGTGSYEQYF
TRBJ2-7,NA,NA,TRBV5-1,TGCGCCAGCAACGGGGGATCTAGTTTCGAGCAGTACTTC,CASNGGSSFEQYF
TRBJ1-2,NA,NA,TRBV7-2,TGTGCCAGCAGCTTACGCCAGTATGGCTACACCTTC,CASSLRQYGYTF
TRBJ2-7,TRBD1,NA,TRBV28,TGTGCCAGCAGTTTATTATTCCGGGACAGGACCTACGAGCAGTACTTC,CASSLLFRDRTYEQYF